This T cell receptor (beta chain) derives from a study of patients and donors after allogeneic stem cell transplantation. The CDR3 contains 11 residues. Per germline, CDR1 SGHRS and CDR2 YFSETQ. V lost 4 bases and J lost 6, with 4 bases in between. TCRdb reprocessed the RT-PCR reads with MiXCR, giving one entry per CDR3 protein. The sample records some 960,000 distinct CDR3 sequences, roughly 17% being singletons. The chain uses TRBV5-1 and TRBJ1-4; D not certain. The receptor was isolated from a human donor who was either an allogeneic HSCT recipient or a stem cell or donor lymphocyte infusion donor (not recorded which). It is not recorded whose cells these are; they may come from a transplant donor. The material sequenced was blood, either unsorted or a sorted T cell fraction (not recorded which). CDR3 DNA: TGCGCCAGCAGCCGGGATGAAAAACTGTTTTTT. Protein sequence: CASSRDEKLFF.